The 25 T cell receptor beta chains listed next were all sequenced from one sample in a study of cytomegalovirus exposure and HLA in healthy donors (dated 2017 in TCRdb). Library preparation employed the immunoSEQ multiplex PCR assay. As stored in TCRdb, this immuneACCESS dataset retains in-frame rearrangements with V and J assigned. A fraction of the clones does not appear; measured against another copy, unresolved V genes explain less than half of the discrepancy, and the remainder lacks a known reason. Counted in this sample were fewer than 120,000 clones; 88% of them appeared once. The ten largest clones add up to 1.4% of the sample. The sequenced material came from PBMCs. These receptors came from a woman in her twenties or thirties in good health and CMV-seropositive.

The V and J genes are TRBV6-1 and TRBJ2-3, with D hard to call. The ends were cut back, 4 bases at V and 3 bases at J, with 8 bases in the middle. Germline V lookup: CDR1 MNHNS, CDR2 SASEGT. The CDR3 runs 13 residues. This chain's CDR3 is CASSAGGTDTQYF. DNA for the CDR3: TGTGCCAGCAGTGCGGGTGGGACAGATACGCAGTATTTT.

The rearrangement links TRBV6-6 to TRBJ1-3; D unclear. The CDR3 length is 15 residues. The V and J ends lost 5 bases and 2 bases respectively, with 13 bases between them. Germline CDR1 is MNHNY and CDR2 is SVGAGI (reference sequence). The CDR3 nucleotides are TGTGCCAGCAGTCTGCAAGGGAGCGCTGGAAACACCATATATTTT. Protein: CASSLQGSAGNTIYF.

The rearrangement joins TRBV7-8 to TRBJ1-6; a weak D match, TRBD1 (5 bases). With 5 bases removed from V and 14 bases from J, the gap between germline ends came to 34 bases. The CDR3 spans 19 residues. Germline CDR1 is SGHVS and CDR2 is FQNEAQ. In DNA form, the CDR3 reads TGTGCCAGCAGCACCCTAGGGGACCCGGGGCAGGGATGGGGAGGGTCCCTCCACTTT. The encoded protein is CASSTLGDPGQGWGGSLHF.

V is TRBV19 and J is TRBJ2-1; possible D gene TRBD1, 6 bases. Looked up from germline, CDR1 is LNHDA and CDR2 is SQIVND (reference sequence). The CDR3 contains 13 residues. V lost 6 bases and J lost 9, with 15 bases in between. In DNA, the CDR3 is TGTGCCAGTAGGTCACAGGGCTGGGGTGAGCAGTTCTTC. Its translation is CASRSQGWGEQFF.

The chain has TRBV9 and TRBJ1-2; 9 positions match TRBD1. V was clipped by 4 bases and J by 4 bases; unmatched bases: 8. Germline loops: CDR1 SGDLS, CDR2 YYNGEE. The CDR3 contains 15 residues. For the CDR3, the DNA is TGTGCCAGCAGCCCCCGGGACAGGGAGGCCTATGGCTACACCTTC. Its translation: CASSPRDREAYGYTF.

CDR3 sequence (DNA): TGTGCCAGCAGCTTAGCCCGACAGGGGGGCGCCGGGGAGCTGTTTTTT. Amino acids: CASSLARQGGAGELFF. V and J are TRBV11-2 and TRBJ2-2, with 9 bases that match TRBD1. Germline loops: CDR1 SGHAT, CDR2 FQNNGV. The V segment lost 1 base and the J segment 6 bases; nucleotides outside the gene matches: 6. The CDR3 sequence is 16 residues long.

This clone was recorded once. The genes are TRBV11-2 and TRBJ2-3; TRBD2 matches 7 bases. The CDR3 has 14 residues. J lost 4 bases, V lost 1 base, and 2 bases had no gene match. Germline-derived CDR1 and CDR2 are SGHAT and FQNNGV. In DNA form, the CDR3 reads TGTGCCAGCAGCTTAGCCACTAGCGCAGATACGCAGTATTTT. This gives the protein CASSLATSADTQYF. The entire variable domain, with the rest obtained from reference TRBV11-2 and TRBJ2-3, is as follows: EAGVAQSPRYKIIEKRQSVAFWCNPISGHATLYWYQQILGQGPKLLIQFQNNGVVDDSQLPKDRFSAERLKGVDSTLKIQPAKLEDSAVYLCASSLATSADTQYFGPGTRLTVL.

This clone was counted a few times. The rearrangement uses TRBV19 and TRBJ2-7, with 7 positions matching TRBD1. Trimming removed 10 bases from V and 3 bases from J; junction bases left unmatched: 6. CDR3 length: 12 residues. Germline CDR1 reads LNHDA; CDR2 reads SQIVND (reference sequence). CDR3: CATRGTSYEQYF. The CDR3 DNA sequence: TGTGCCACCAGGGGGACAAGCTACGAGCAGTACTTC.

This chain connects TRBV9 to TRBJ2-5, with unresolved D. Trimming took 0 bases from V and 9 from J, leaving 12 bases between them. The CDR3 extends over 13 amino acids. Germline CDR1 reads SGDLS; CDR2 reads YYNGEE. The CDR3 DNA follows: TGTGCCAGCAGCGTAGTACCGGGTGCGGCCCAGTACTTC. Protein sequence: CASSVVPGAAQYF.

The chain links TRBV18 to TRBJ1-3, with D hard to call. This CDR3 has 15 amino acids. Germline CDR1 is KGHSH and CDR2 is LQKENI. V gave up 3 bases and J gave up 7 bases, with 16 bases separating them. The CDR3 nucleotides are TGTGCCAGCTCACCCAGCGCCGTAGCACTCAACACCATATATTTT. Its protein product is CASSPSAVALNTIYF.

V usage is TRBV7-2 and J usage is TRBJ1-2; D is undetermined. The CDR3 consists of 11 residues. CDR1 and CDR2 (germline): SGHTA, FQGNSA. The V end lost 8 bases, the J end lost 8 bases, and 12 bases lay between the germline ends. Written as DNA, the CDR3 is TGTGCCAGCGTGGGGTCGGGAGGCTACACCTTC. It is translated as CASVGSGGYTF.

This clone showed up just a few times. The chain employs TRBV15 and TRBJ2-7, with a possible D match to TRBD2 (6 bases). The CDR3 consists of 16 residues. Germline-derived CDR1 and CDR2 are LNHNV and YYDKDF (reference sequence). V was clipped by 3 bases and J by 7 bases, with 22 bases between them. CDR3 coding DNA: TGTGCCACCAGCAGCCTCGGACGAAGCGGGTCCCTTGAGCAGTACTTC. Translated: CATSSLGRSGSLEQYF.

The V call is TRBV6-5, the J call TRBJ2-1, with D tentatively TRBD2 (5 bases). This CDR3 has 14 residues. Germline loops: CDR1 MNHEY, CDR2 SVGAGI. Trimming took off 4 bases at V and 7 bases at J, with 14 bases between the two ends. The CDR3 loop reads CASSSDLPGNEQFF. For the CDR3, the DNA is TGTGCCAGCAGTTCGGACTTACCGGGTAATGAGCAGTTCTTC.

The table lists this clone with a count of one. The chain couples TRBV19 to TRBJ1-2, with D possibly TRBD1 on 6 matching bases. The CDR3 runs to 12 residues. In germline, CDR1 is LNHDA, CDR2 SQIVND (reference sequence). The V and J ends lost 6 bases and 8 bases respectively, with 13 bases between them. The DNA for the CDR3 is TGTGCCAGTAGGACAGGCCCGGTCGGCTACACCTTC. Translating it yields CASRTGPVGYTF.

In DNA, the CDR3 is TGTGCCAGCTCACAATCCGGGACTAAGGTGGACGAGCAGTACTTC. Protein product: CASSQSGTKVDEQYF. The rearrangement links TRBV18 to TRBJ2-7; TRBD2 matches 7 bases. Germline V CDR1 and CDR2: KGHSH, LQKENI. This CDR3 spans 15 amino acids. The V gene end was trimmed by 4 bases and the J gene end by 5 bases; junction bases not matched to a gene: 11.

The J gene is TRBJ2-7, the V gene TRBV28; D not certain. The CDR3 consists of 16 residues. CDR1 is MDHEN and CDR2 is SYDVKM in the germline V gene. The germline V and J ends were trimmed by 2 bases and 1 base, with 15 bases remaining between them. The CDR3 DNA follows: TGTGCCAGCAGTTTAGGTCCTTTAGCCAAGTCCTACGAGCAGTACTTC. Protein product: CASSLGPLAKSYEQYF.

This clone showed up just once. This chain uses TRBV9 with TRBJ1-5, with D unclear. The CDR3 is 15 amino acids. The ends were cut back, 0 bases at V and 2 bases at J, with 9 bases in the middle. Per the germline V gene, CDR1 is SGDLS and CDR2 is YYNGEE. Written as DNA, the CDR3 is TGTGCCAGCAGCGTAGATGGAGCTGGCAATCAGCCCCAGCATTTT. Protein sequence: CASSVDGAGNQPQHF.

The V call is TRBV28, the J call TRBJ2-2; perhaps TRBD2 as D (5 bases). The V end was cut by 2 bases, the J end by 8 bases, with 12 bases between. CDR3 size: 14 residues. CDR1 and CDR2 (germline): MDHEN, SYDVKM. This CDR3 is CASSLTGLTGELFF. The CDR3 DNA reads TGTGCCAGCAGTTTAACGGGGTTAACTGGGGAGCTGTTTTTT.

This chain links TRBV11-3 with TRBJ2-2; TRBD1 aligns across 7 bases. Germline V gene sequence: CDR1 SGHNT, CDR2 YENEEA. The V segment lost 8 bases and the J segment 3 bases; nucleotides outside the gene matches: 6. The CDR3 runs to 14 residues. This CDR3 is CASPNRGDTGELFF. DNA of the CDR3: TGTGCCAGCCCCAACAGGGGTGACACCGGGGAGCTGTTTTTT.

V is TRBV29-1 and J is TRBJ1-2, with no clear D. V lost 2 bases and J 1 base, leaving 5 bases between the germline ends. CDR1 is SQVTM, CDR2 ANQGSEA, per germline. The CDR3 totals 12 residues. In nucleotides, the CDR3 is TGCAGCGTTGAAAGCTTTAACTATGGCTACACCTTC. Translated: CSVESFNYGYTF.

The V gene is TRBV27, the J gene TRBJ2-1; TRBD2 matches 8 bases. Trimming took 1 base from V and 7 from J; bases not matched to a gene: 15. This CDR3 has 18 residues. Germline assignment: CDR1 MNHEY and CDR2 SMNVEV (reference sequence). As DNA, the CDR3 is TGTGCCAGCAGTTTATGGGCTAGCGGGTCAGCCGGGAAAAATGAGCAGTTCTTC. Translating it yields CASSLWASGSAGKNEQFF.

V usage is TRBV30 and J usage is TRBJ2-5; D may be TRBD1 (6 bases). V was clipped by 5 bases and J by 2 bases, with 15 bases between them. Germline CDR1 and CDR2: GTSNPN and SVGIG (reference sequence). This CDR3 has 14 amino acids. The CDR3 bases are TGTGCCTGGGGCGGACAGCTCCTACAAGAGACCCAGTACTTC. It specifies CAWGGQLLQETQYF.

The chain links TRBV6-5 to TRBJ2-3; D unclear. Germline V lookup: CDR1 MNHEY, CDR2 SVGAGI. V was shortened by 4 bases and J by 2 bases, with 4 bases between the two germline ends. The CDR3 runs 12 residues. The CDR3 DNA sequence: TGTGCCAGCAGTTTAGTCACAGATACGCAGTATTTT. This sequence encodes CASSLVTDTQYF.

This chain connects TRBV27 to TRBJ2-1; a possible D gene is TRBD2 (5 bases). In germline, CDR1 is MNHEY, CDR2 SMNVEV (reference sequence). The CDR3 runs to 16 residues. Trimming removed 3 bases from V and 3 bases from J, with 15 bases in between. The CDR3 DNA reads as TGTGCCAGCAGTTTCCTCGGGAAAACACTCTACAATGAGCAGTTCTTC. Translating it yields CASSFLGKTLYNEQFF.

Written as DNA, the CDR3 is TGTGCCAGCAGCCCGAGTCATAGCGGGAGCTCCTACAATGAGCAGTTCTTC. Translating gives CASSPSHSGSSYNEQFF. The chain carries TRBV9 and TRBJ2-1; 9 bases match TRBD2. V trimming: 4 bases; J trimming: 0 bases; junction bases outside the gene matches: 8. Germline assignment: CDR1 SGDLS and CDR2 YYNGEE. This CDR3 spans 17 amino acids.